The entry below describes one T cell receptor beta chain. Under the authors' procedure: Reference gene primer amplification yielded estimated nucleated cell counts. Produced via immunoSEQ multiplex PCR; TCRdb's table is partial and in-frame only. For V, J and clone size, that table is used; D and trimming come from the DNA. The table includes a few hundred thousand clones, around 90% detected once. V lost 1 base and J 9 bases, leaving 13 bases between the germline ends. The CDR3 totals 14 residues. The V gene's germline CDR1 is LGHDT and CDR2 YNNKEL (reference sequence). Seattle patient enrollment occurred during active infection, with longitudinal follow-up thereafter. This entry is derived from a study of blood T cell repertoires in COVID-19. Study summary: Acute and convalescent COVID-19 samples came from the United States, Italy and Spain. The cDNA or gDNA used as material had been derived from T cells, B-cell-depleted T cells, or PBMCs.

The receptor was derived from a woman in her seventies with COVID-19, enrolled during active disease. This chain joins TRBV3-1 (or the pseudogene TRBV3-2) and TRBJ2-1; possibly TRBD2 for D (6 bases). Sequenced sample: peripheral blood. CDR3 sequence: CASSQGLVFGEQFF. The CDR3 nucleotides read TGTGCCAGCAGCCAAGGACTAGTTTTTGGTGAGCAGTTCTTC.